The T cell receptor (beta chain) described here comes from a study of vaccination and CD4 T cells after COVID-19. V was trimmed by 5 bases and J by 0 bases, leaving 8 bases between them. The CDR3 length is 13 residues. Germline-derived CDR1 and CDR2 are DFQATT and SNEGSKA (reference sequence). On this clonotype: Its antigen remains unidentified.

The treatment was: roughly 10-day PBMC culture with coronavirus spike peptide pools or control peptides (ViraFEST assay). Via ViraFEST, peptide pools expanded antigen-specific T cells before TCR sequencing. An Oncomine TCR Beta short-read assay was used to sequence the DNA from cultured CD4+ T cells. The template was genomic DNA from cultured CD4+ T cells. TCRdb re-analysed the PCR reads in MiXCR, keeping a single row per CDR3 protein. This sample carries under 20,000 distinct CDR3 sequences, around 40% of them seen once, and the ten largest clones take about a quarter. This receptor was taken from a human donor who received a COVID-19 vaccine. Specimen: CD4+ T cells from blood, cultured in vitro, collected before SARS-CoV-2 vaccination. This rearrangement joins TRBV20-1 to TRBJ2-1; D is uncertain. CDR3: CSARARSYNEQFF. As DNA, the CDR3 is TGCAGTGCTCGAGCGCGCTCCTACAATGAGCAGTTCTTC.